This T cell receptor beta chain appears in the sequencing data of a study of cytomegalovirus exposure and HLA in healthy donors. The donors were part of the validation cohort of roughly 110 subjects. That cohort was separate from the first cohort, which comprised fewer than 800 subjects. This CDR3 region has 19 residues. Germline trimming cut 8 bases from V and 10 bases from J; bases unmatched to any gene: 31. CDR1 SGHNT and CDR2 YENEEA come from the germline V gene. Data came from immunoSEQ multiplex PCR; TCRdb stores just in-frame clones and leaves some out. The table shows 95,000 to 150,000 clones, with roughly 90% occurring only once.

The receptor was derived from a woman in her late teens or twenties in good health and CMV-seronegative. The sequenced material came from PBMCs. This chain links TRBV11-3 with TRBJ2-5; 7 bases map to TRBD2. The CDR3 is CASASSLVLREWAQGGQYF. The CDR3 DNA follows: TGTGCCAGCGCTAGCAGCTTAGTCTTGCGGGAGTGGGCCCAAGGAGGCCAGTACTTC.